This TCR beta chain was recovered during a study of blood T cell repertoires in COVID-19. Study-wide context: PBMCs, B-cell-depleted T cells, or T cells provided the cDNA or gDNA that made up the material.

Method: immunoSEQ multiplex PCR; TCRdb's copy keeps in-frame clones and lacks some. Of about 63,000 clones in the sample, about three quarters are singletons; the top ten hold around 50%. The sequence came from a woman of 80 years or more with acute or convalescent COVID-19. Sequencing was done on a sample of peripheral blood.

This CDR3 reads CASSPRAGSLNEKLFF. The CDR3 coding sequence is TGTGCCAGCTCACCACGGGCAGGCTCCCTTAATGAAAAACTGTTTTTT. J is TRBJ1-4 and V is TRBV18, with D hard to call. CDR1 KGHSH and CDR2 LQKENI come from the germline V gene. Trimming cost V 1 base and J 4 bases, with 13 bases left between them. The CDR3 is made up of 16 amino acids.